Listed below are T cell receptor beta chains from one sample, sequenced in a study of OX40 agonist ivuxolimab in advanced cancers. Sequencing used immunoSEQ multiplex PCR; TCRdb keeps in-frame clones, though not all of them. Counted here are some 94,000 clones, around nine tenths occurring once; the ten biggest clones make up 0.7% to 0.95%. Sequenced here: CD4+ or CD8+ T cells sorted from blood, sampled in a trial of the OX40 agonist ivuxolimab. The receptors were sampled from an adult with an advanced solid tumor such as melanoma, head and neck, liver or kidney cancer. The CDR3 runs from the conserved cysteine through the conserved F or W. Fields, in order: CDR3 protein, clone size, V gene, J gene. Where a row states a size, it is once, few, many or the class of an expanded clone; other rows omit it.

CASSVAEMPYNEQFF	.	TRBV9	TRBJ2-1
CASSVAIAGGPWETQYF	.	TRBV9	TRBJ2-5
CASSPGGGRGSYTQYF	.	TRBV5-1	TRBJ2-3
CASSEVSRDEQYF	.	TRBV6-1	TRBJ2-7
CSVSGQETQYF	once	TRBV29-1	TRBJ2-5
CASSDQGDDTEAFF	.	TRBV6-6	TRBJ1-1
CASSGPFSGANVLTF	.	TRBV2	TRBJ2-6
CASSKGYNQPQHF	.	TRBV19	TRBJ1-5
CASSLAQGATNSPLHF	.	TRBV11-2	TRBJ1-6
CASSYETGPQFF	.	TRBV7-2	TRBJ2-1
CASSSSRGSTGNTIYF	few	TRBV27	TRBJ1-3
CASSFSLVTSGIQETQYF	once	TRBV5-4	TRBJ2-5
CASSLPGNWQYF	.	TRBV6-5	TRBJ2-7
CASSRTPEDTEAFF	.	TRBV5-1	TRBJ1-1
CASSLAGGAFSGANVLTF	.	TRBV5-1	TRBJ2-6
CASNIDHTDTQYF	.	TRBV2	TRBJ2-3
CASSQGRHAEAFF	few	TRBV14	TRBJ1-1
CASSVPGFQETQYF	.	TRBV2	TRBJ2-5
CASSWGSLASGRVGELFF	once	TRBV5-1	TRBJ2-2
CASSRTSGSGAQYF	.	TRBV11-2	TRBJ2-5
CASRLPQGVEAFF	once	TRBV6-5	TRBJ1-1
CASSSQTGSYGYTF	.	TRBV5-1	TRBJ1-2
CASSVDRDYGYTF	.	TRBV9	TRBJ1-2
CASSQSFNYEQYF	.	TRBV6-1	TRBJ2-7
CAISEGYTDTQYF	.	TRBV10-3	TRBJ2-3
CASSFDRRMSMNTEAFF	.	TRBV28	TRBJ1-1
CASSSLRTGLSGNTIYF	.	TRBV7-9	TRBJ1-3
CASSVRDGGYEQYF	.	TRBV9	TRBJ2-7
CASSPHRANEQFF	.	TRBV7-8	TRBJ2-1